The 15 T cell receptor beta chains below come from one sample, sequenced in a study of cytomegalovirus exposure and HLA in healthy donors. The PCR made use of 60 Vbeta and 13 Jbeta primers. Assay used: immunoSEQ multiplex PCR; TCRdb lists only in-frame clones, some missing. The sample lists over 150,000 clones, approximately 82% occurring once. Sequencing was done on a sample of PBMCs. These receptors came from a woman aged 25 to 39 in good health and CMV-seronegative.

The chain has TRBV7-2 and TRBJ2-7; the match to TRBD1 covers 9 bases. Germline loops: CDR1 SGHTA, CDR2 FQGNSA. CDR3 length equals 17 residues. Trimming removed 1 base from V and 7 bases from J; junction bases left unmatched: 14. This CDR3 reads CASSLGFPGQGIEEQYF. For the CDR3, the DNA is TGTGCCAGCAGCTTAGGATTTCCGGGACAGGGAATTGAAGAGCAGTACTTC. The complete variable domain, with remaining parts taken from reference TRBV7-2 and TRBJ2-7, reads GAGVSQSPSNKVTEKGKDVELRCDPISGHTALYWYRQSLGQGLEFLIYFQGNSAPDKSGLPSDRFSAERTGGSVSTLTIQRTQQEDSAVYLCASSLGFPGQGIEEQYFGPGTRLTVT.

The chain carries TRBV7-9 and TRBJ1-1; possible D gene TRBD1, 5 bases. The CDR3 is 14 residues long. V gave up 1 base and J gave up 1 base, with 7 bases separating them. CDR1 is SEHNR and CDR2 is FQNEAQ in the germline V gene (reference sequence). The CDR3 sequence is CASSLVGQNTEAFF. CDR3 sequence (DNA): TGTGCCAGCAGCTTAGTCGGACAGAACACTGAAGCTTTCTTT.

This clone was detected once. The rearrangement uses TRBV5-1 and TRBJ2-5; weak D call: TRBD1 (6 bases). Germline lookup yields CDR1 SGHRS and CDR2 YFSETQ. Trimming stripped 0 bases from V and 2 bases from J, with 8 bases between. The CDR3 spans 14 residues. CDR3 sequence (DNA): TGCGCCAGCAGCTTGGGTACAGGGCAAGAGACCCAGTACTTC. Translation gives CASSLGTGQETQYF.

The chain couples TRBV7-6 to TRBJ2-6, with D unresolved. Germline loops: CDR1 SGHVS, CDR2 FNYEAQ. The ends were cut back, 8 bases at V and 0 bases at J, with 14 bases in the middle. The CDR3 is 16 amino acids. CDR3 in amino acids: CASSPEVSSGANVLTF. The CDR3 nucleotides read TGTGCCAGCTCCCCAGAAGTCAGCTCTGGGGCCAACGTCCTGACTTTC.

This clone was counted a few times. The CDR3 protein is CASSVPGMGETQYF. CDR3 sequence (DNA): TGTGCCAGCAGCGTTCCAGGGATGGGGGAGACCCAGTACTTC. The rearrangement uses TRBV9 and TRBJ2-5, with D maybe TRBD1 (5 bases). Germline V gene lookup returns CDR1 SGDLS and CDR2 YYNGEE. The CDR3 is made up of 14 amino acids. V was trimmed by 2 bases and J by 5 bases, leaving 13 bases between them.

The chain is built from TRBV4-3 and TRBJ1-4; 9 positions match TRBD1. This CDR3 is built from 14 residues. Germline V gene sequence: CDR1 LGHNA, CDR2 YSLEER. The J segment lost 8 bases and the V segment lost 1 base, leaving 2 bases of the junction unmatched. CDR3 in amino acids: CASSQGQGGEKLFF. The CDR3 DNA is TGCGCCAGCAGCCAAGGACAGGGGGGAGAAAAACTGTTTTTT.

This chain joins TRBV10-2 and TRBJ2-3, with TRBD1 identical over 7 bases. This CDR3 comprises 15 residues. After removal of 4 bases from V and 3 bases from J, the junction contained 7 bases not matched to a gene. CDR1 is WSHSY, CDR2 SAAADI, per germline. The CDR3 DNA reads as TGCGCCAGCAGTGTACAGGGGATAAGTACAGATACGCAGTATTTT. Its translation is CASSVQGISTDTQYF.

The chain links TRBV9 to TRBJ2-3, with TRBD1 as a possible D gene (5 bases). V shed 3 bases and J shed 2 bases, with 16 bases lying between them. Germline V gene sequence: CDR1 SGDLS, CDR2 YYNGEE. The CDR3 length is 16 residues. CDR3 coding DNA: TGTGCCAGCAGCGAGGGTAGCAGGGTTATCACAGATACGCAGTATTTT. The encoded protein is CASSEGSRVITDTQYF.

The rearrangement uses TRBV5-4 and TRBJ1-6; 7 positions match TRBD1. V lost 4 bases, J lost 8 bases, and 6 bases stayed unmatched. The CDR3 is 14 amino acids. CDR1 is SGHNT, CDR2 YYREEE, per germline (reference sequence). The DNA of the CDR3 is TGTGCCAGCAGCGCCAGGGGACAGCATTCACCCCTCCACTTT. Its translation: CASSARGQHSPLHF.

The chain carries TRBV12-5 and TRBJ1-1; 9 nucleotides agree with TRBD1. The length of the CDR3 is 17 residues. With V trimmed by 4 bases and J by 8 bases, 17 bases remained unmatched. The V gene's germline CDR1 is LGHNT and CDR2 FRNRAP. This chain's CDR3 is CASGSSIDRGLAAEAFF. The CDR3 DNA reads as TGTGCTAGTGGTTCTTCCATCGACAGGGGGTTGGCTGCCGAAGCTTTCTTT.

The chain links TRBV2 to TRBJ2-7, with a weak D call TRBD1 (5 bases). Germline values: CDR1 SNHLY, CDR2 FYNNEI. V lost 4 bases and J 4 bases, leaving 8 bases between the germline ends. The CDR3 totals 12 residues. The CDR3 sequence is CASSARVYEQYF. CDR3 coding DNA: TGTGCCAGCAGTGCCAGGGTTTACGAGCAGTACTTC.

Here the CDR3 DNA reads TGTGCCAGCAGCCCCCTCGGGGGAGGGCCCCAAGAGACCCAGTACTTC. Encoded protein: CASSPLGGGPQETQYF. The rearrangement uses TRBV5-4 and TRBJ2-5, with 7 bases lining up with TRBD2. CDR3 length equals 16 residues. Germline CDR1 is SGHNT and CDR2 is YYREEE (reference sequence). Trimming removed 4 bases from V and 1 base from J; junction bases left unmatched: 10.

V usage is TRBV7-8 and J usage is TRBJ2-7; D is unclear. The ends were cut back, 3 bases at V and 0 bases at J, with 9 bases in the middle. The CDR3 contains 14 residues. CDR1 and CDR2 (germline): SGHVS, FQNEAQ. CDR3 sequence: CASSFGGGSYEQYF. The DNA for the CDR3 is TGTGCCAGCAGCTTCGGTGGCGGCTCCTACGAGCAGTACTTC.

The V call is TRBV28, the J call TRBJ1-1; 7 positions match TRBD1. The V segment lost 6 bases and the J segment 3 bases; nucleotides outside the gene matches: 4. The V gene's germline CDR1 is MDHEN and CDR2 SYDVKM. There are 13 residues in the CDR3. CDR3 coding DNA: TGTGCCAGCAGGTACAGGGGCTACACTGAAGCTTTCTTT. Translation gives CASRYRGYTEAFF.

The chain is built from TRBV7-9 and TRBJ1-1, with D perhaps matching TRBD1 (5 bases). The germline gives CDR1 SEHNR, CDR2 FQNEAQ (reference sequence). The CDR3 loop spans 14 amino acids. V lost 4 bases, J lost 1 base, and 10 bases lay in between. CDR3 in DNA: TGTGCCAGCAGCTCAGACAGTAGGAACACTGAAGCTTTCTTT. Translation: CASSSDSRNTEAFF.